A selection of T cell receptor beta chains follows, all from one sample in a study of blood T cell repertoires in COVID-19. Sequencing was performed with immunoSEQ multiplex PCR; in TCRdb, only in-frame clones are kept and a portion is missing. The data contain about 250,000 clones, more than 70% of them seen just once; the ten biggest clones take up roughly 6%. Sequencing input: peripheral blood. The receptors derive from a woman aged 25 to 39 with COVID-19, enrolled during active disease. The CDR3 runs from the conserved cysteine through the conserved F or W. The order of the fields is J gene, clone size, D gene, V gene, CDR3 protein. The D gene is left open where the match is weak. Some rows mark clone size as missing; the rest say once, few, many or name a class of expanded clone.

J: TRBJ2-7; size: -; D: -; V: TRBV4-3; CDR3: CASSQDEGVGSYEQYF
J: TRBJ1-4; size: -; D: TRBD1; V: TRBV7-8; CDR3: CASSRDRGGEKLFF
J: TRBJ2-1; size: -; D: TRBD2; V: TRBV28; CDR3: CASRNSGGYNEQFF
J: TRBJ2-1; size: few; D: TRBD1; V: TRBV24-1; CDR3: CATSTRQGSYNEQFF
J: TRBJ2-4; size: -; D: TRBD2; V: TRBV2; CDR3: CASGRGPLAKNIQYF
J: TRBJ2-2; size: -; D: TRBD1; V: TRBV19; CDR3: CASSHGQGFTGELFF
J: TRBJ2-7; size: -; D: -; V: TRBV27; CDR3: CASSDFSSYEQYF
J: TRBJ2-7; size: -; D: TRBD2; V: TRBV10-3; CDR3: CAISESGGGVITYEQYF
J: TRBJ1-2; size: -; D: -; V: TRBV7-9; CDR3: CASSLGNREVDGYTF
J: TRBJ2-4; size: -; D: TRBD2; V: TRBV4-3; CDR3: CASSQDQGTSGSFIQYF
J: TRBJ2-2; size: -; D: TRBD1; V: TRBV4-3; CDR3: CASKTGQGSTGELFF
J: TRBJ1-1; size: -; D: TRBD1; V: TRBV15; CDR3: CATRAGQKNTEAFF
J: TRBJ2-5; size: -; D: TRBD1; V: TRBV5-4; CDR3: CASSPRDRQETQYF
J: TRBJ1-2; size: -; D: -; V: TRBV3-1/TRBV3-2; CDR3: CASSQGAWVDYGYTF
J: TRBJ2-5; size: -; D: TRBD1; V: TRBV29-1; CDR3: CSVGTGGAVGETQYF
J: TRBJ2-1; size: few; D: TRBD2; V: TRBV19; CDR3: CASKAGALAEQFF
J: TRBJ2-3; size: -; D: TRBD2; V: TRBV6-2/TRBV6-3; CDR3: CASSVTSASTDTQYF